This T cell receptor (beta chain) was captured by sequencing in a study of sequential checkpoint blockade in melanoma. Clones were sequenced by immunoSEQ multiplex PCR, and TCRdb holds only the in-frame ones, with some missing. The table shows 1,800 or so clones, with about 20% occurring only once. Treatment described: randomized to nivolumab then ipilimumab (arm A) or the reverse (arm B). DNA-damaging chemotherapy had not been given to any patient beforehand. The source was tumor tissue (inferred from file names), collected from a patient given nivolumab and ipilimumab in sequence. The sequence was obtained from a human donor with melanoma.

The CDR3 DNA sequence: TGTGCCAGCAGTCTCCAGGGCCCCGGAAGGTCCACTAATGAAAAACTGTTTTTT. This gives the protein CASSLQGPGRSTNEKLFF. The chain links TRBV6-8 to TRBJ1-4; D may be TRBD1 (5 bases). The CDR3 contains 18 residues. The V end lost 5 bases, the J end lost 2 bases, and 21 bases lay between the germline ends. From germline, CDR1 is MNHGY and CDR2 SAAAGT.